This T cell receptor (beta chain) was identified during a study of CD8 T cells in acute hepatitis C reinfection. Method: immunoSEQ multiplex PCR; TCRdb's copy keeps in-frame clones and lacks some. The repertoire consists of fewer than 40,000 clones, with 70% to 90% occurring once and the leading ten covering 10% to 11%. Stated time point: naive CD8 control sorted from an acute-time-point sample. Trimming removed 4 bases from V and 10 bases from J, with 10 bases in between. The CDR3 is 10 amino acids. Germline values: CDR1 SQVTM, CDR2 ANQGSEA. This clone was counted between two and nine times. The receptor's source is a woman between 18 and 29 years old who spontaneously cleared hepatitis C infection. Input material: naive CD8+ T cells from PBMCs. This chain uses TRBV29-1 with TRBJ1-1; D remains unclear. The CDR3 nucleotides are TGCAGCGTTGTGACGCCGCCAGCTTTCTTT. It translates to CSVVTPPAFF.